The entry below describes one TCR beta chain. What it recognizes is unknown. The sample belongs to a study of T cell responses to AZD1222 COVID-19 vaccine. General observations from the study: Researchers took repertoire samples only after the peak T cell response had come. Rises in breadth and depth of Spike-specific TCRs came after two AZD1222 doses. Across the whole spike, CD4 TCRs peaked at regions 160-218 and 743-854. Baseline antibody screening turned up just six or seven seropositive AZD1222 recipients.

TCRdb keeps only in-frame clones here, not all; method: immunoSEQ multiplex PCR. The table lists 130,000 or so clones, approximately 92% of them singletons, with around 3.1% in the top ten. Trimming at V came to 4 bases and at J to 5 bases, leaving 14 bases not matched to a gene. This CDR3 comprises 17 residues. Germline assignment: CDR1 SGHDN and CDR2 FVKESK. This rearrangement joins TRBV14 to TRBJ2-1, with 7 positions matching TRBD1. This TCR derives from an adult in good health. Source: peripheral blood, taken on day 0 of AZD1222 vaccination. CDR3 bases: TGTGCCAGCAGCCCATACAGGGGAAGGACTGTGCACAATGAGCAGTTCTTC. This codes for CASSPYRGRTVHNEQFF.